This T cell receptor beta chain is drawn from a study of identical twins. General study results and limits: While abundant cord blood beta clonotypes carried fewer insertions, memory repertoires showed no such pattern.

Comments on this clonotype: The antigen is not known.

MiXCR was run by TCRdb on the 5' RACE reads, yielding one entry per CDR3 protein. Of hundreds of thousands of distinct CDR3 sequences listed, 21% are singletons. The CDR3 length is 14 residues. CDR1 and CDR2 from the germline V gene are SEHNR and FQNEAQ (reference sequence). V lost 4 bases to trimming and J lost 1 base, with 8 bases between them. The sample also formed part of further work on T cells expressing NK-cell markers.

The chain combines TRBV7-9 with TRBJ2-1; no clear D. This TCR was sampled from a woman under 30 in good health. The specimen sequenced was PBMCs. The CDR3 nucleotides read TGTGCCAGCAGCTCTCCTGAGTCCTACAATGAGCAGTTCTTC. This encodes CASSSPESYNEQFF.